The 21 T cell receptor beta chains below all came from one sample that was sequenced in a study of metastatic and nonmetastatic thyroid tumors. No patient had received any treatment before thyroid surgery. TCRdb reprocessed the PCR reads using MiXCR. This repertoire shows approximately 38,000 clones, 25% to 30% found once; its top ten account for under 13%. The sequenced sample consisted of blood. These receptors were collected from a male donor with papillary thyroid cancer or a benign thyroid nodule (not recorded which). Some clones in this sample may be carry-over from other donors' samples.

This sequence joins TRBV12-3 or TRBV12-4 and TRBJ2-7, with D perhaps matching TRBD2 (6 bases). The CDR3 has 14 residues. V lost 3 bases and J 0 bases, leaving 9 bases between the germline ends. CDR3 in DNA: TGTGCCAGCAGTTTTCATAGCGGCTCCTACGAGCAGTACTTC. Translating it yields CASSFHSGSYEQYF.

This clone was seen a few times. The DNA for the CDR3 is TGTGCCAGCAGTTTTGGCAACACCATATATTTT. This codes for CASSFGNTIYF. The chain links TRBV6-9 to TRBJ1-3, with D unresolved. Germline V gene sequence: CDR1 MNHGY, CDR2 SVAAGI. V lost 4 bases and J 7 bases, leaving 5 bases between the germline ends. This CDR3 is 11 amino acids long.

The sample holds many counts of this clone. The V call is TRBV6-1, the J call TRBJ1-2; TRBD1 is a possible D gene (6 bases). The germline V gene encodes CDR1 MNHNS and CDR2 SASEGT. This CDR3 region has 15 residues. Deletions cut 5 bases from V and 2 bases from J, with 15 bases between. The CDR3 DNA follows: TGTGCCAGCAGTTTTTCCCCGGGACAAAACTATGGCTACACCTTC. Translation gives CASSFSPGQNYGYTF.

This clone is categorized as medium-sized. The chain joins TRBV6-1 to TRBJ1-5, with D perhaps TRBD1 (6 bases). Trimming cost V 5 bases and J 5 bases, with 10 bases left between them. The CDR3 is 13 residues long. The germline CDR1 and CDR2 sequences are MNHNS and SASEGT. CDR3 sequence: CASSLNRDQPQHF. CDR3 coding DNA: TGTGCCAGCAGTTTAAACAGGGATCAGCCCCAGCATTTT.

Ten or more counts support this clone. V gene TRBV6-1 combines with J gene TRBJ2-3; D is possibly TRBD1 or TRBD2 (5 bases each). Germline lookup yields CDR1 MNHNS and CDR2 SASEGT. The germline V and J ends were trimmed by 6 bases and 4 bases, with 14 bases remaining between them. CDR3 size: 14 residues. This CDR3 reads CASSSTGAADTQYF. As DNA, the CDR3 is TGTGCCAGCAGCAGTACCGGGGCAGCAGATACGCAGTATTTT.

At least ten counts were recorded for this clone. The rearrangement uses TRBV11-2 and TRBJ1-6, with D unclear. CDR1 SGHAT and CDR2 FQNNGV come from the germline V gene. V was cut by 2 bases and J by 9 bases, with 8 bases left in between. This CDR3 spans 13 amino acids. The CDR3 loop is CASSLSGSSPLHF. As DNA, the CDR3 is TGTGCCAGCAGCTTATCTGGGAGTTCACCCCTCCACTTT.

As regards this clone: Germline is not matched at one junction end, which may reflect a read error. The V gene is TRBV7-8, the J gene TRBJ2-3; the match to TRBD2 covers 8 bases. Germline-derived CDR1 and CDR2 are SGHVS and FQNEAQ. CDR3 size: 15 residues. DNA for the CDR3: TGTGTCAGCAGCCGCGGGGGGAGCAGGGCAGATACGCAGTATTTT. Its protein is CVSSRGGSRADTQYF.

CDR3 nucleotides: TGCAGTGCTAGCGGGAGGGCCTCCTACAATGAGCAGTTCTTC. Amino acids: CSASGRASYNEQFF. The chain uses TRBV20-1 and TRBJ2-1; 8 bases match TRBD2. CDR1 is DFQATT and CDR2 is SNEGSKA in the germline V gene (reference sequence). This CDR3 is 14 amino acids long. Trimming removed 3 bases from V and 0 bases from J; junction bases left unmatched: 1.

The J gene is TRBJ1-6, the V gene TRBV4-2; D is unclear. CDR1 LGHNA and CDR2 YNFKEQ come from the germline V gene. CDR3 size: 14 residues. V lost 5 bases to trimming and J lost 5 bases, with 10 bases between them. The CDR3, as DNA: TGTGCCAGCAGCGCCCAGGTAGATAATTCACCCCTCCACTTT. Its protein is CASSAQVDNSPLHF.

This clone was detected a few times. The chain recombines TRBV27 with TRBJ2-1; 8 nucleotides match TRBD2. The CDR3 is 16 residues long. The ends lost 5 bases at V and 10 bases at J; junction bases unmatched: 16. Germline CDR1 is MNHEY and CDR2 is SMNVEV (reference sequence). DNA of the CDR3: TGTGCCAGCAGTCCCCCCCCTAGCGGGTACACCTGGGAGCAGTTCTTC. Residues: CASSPPPSGYTWEQFF.

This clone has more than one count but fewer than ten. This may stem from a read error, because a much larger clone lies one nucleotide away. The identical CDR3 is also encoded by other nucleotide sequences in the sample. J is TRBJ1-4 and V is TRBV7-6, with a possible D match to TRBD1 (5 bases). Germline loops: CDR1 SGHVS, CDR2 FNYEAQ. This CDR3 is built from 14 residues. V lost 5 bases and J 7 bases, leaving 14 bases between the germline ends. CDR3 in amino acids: CASSPGGTVEKLFF. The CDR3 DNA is TGTGCCAGCAGCCCGGGGGGGACGGTTGAAAAACTGTTTTTT.

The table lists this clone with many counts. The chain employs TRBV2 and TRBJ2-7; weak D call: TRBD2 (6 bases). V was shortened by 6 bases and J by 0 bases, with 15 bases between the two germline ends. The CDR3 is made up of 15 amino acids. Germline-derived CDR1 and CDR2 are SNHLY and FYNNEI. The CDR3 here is CASRGLMDNSYEQYF. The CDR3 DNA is TGTGCCAGCAGGGGACTGATGGACAACTCCTACGAGCAGTACTTC.

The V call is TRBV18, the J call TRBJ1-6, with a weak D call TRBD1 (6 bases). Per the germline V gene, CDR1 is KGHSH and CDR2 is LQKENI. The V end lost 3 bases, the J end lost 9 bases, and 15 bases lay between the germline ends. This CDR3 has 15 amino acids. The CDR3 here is CASSPSGGHGSPLHF. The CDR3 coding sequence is TGTGCCAGCTCACCCTCGGGGGGACATGGTTCACCCCTCCACTTT.

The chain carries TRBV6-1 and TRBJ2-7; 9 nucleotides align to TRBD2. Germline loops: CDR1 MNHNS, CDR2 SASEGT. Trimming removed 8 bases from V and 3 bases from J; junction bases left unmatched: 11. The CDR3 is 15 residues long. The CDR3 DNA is TGTGCCAGCCTATTCCCGGGACTAGCTCGCTACGAGCAGTACTTC. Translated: CASLFPGLARYEQYF.

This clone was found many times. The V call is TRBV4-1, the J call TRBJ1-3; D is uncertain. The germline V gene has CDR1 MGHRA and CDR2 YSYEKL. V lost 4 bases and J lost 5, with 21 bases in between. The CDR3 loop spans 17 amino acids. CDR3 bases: TGCGCCAGCAGCCCGTCTGACCCGACCGGCACTAGAAACACCATATATTTT. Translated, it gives CASSPSDPTGTRNTIYF.

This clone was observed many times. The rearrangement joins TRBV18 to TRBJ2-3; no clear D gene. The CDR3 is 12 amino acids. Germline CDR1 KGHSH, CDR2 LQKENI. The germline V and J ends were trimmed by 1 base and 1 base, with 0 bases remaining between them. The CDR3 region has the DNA TGTGCCAGCTCACCACGCACAGATACGCAGTATTTT. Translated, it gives CASSPRTDTQYF. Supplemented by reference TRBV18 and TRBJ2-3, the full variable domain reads NAGVMQNPRHLVRRRGQEARLRCSPMKGHSHVYWYRQLPEEGLKFMVYLQKENIIDESGMPKERFSAEFPKEGPSILRIQQVVRGDSAAYFCASSPRTDTQYFGPGTRLTVL.

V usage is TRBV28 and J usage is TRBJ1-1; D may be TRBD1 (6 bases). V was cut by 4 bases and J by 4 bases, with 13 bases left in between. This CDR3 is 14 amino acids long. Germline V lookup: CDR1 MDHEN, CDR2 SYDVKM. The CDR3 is CASSSGGGTTEAFF. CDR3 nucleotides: TGTGCCAGCAGTTCAGGAGGGGGGACCACTGAAGCTTTCTTT.

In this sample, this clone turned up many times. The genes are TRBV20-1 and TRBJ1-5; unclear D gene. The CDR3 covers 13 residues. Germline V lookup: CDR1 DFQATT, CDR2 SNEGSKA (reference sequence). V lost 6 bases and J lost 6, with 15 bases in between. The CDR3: CSAQGRQGQPQHF. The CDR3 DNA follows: TGCAGTGCCCAAGGCAGACAAGGTCAGCCCCAGCATTTT.

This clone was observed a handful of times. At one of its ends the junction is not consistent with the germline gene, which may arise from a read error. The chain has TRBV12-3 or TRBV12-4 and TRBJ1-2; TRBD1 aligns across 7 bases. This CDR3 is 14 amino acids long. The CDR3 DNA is TGCGCCAGCAGTTTGGACAGGTCTAACCATGGCTACACCTTC. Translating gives CASSLDRSNHGYTF.

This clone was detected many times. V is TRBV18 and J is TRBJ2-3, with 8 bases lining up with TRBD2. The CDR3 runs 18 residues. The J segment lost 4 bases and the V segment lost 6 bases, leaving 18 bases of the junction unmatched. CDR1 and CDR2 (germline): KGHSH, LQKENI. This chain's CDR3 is CASSLYYFSGELPDTQYF. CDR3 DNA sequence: TGTGCCAGCTCCCTATATTACTTTAGCGGGGAATTACCAGATACGCAGTATTTT.

CDR3 bases: TGTGCCAGCTCACCCTGGGACCAGGGATCGGGTGAGCAGTTCTTC. Translating it yields CASSPWDQGSGEQFF. V is TRBV18 and J is TRBJ2-1; D may be TRBD1 or TRBD2 (5 bases each). Germline CDR1 is KGHSH and CDR2 is LQKENI. This CDR3 region has 15 residues. The V gene lost 3 bases and the J gene lost 9 bases, with 18 bases spanning the gap.